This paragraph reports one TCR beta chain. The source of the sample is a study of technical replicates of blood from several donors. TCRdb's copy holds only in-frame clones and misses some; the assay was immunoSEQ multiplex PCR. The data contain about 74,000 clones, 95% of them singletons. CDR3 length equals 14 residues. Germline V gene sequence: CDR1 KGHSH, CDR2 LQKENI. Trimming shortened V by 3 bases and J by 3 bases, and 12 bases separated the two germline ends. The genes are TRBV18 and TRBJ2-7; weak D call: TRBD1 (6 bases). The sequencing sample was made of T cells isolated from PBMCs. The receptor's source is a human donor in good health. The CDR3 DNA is TGTGCCAGCTCACCGGGGGCCTCCCTCTACGAGCAGTACTTC. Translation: CASSPGASLYEQYF.